The 2 T cell receptor beta chains below all came from one sample that was sequenced in a study of beta chain features in type 1 diabetes. Since all of the isolated RNA was reverse transcribed, expressed TCRB transcripts were what got sequenced. Measured with immunoSEQ multiplex PCR; TCRdb has only the in-frame clones, and not every one. Here the sample spans about 230,000 clones, over 8.5% being singletons. Sample: naive CD4+ T cells from blood. The receptors were gathered from a woman aged 18-29 years in good health.

Only a few counts were recorded for this clone. The CDR3 DNA follows: TGTGCCAGTAACAGGGAGGGAGAGCTGTTTTTT. It yields the protein CASNREGELFF. The rearrangement uses TRBV19 and TRBJ2-2; TRBD2 is a possible D gene (7 bases). The germline V gene has CDR1 LNHDA and CDR2 SQIVND (reference sequence). Trimming removed 7 bases at V and 11 bases at J, with 11 bases between. This CDR3 has 11 residues.

The chain has TRBV19 and TRBJ2-7; 8 positions agree with TRBD2. Germline V gives CDR1 LNHDA, CDR2 SQIVND (reference sequence). V shed 3 bases and J 2 bases; nucleotides not matched to a gene: 3. The CDR3 length is 14 residues. The CDR3 loop is CASSIVAGPYEQYF. As DNA, the CDR3 is TGTGCCAGTAGTATTGTAGCGGGGCCCTACGAGCAGTACTTC.